Listed here are 13 T cell receptor beta chains from one sample, sequenced in a study of long-term antiretroviral therapy in people with HIV (dated by TCRdb to 2022 to 2024). Sequencing of the TRB variable region was done with the immunoSEQ hsTCRB v3.0 assay at survey level resolution. TCRdb limited this immuneACCESS table to in-frame rearrangements with V and J called. A share of clones is missing; checked studies link under half to unresolved V genes, and the rest is unexplained. Counted in this sample were under 45,000 clones; approximately 85% of them appeared once. Clones ranked in the top ten supply about 4.8% of the sample. The specimen comprised unsorted PBMCs, sampled 2.8 years before starting antiretroviral therapy. Receptors originate from a woman aged 25 to 39 with HIV.

The V call is TRBV5-6, the J call TRBJ2-2; TRBD1 matches at 12 bases. The CDR3 totals 18 residues. V shed 1 base and J 4 bases; nucleotides not matched to a gene: 8. Germline CDR1 SGHDT, CDR2 YYEEEE. The CDR3 region is CASSLPGTGGLSTGELFF. CDR3 sequence (DNA): TGTGCCAGCAGCTTGCCCGGGACAGGGGGCCTCAGCACCGGGGAGCTGTTTTTT.

The gene calls are TRBV6-5 and TRBJ2-7; D is possibly TRBD1 (6 bases). The length of the CDR3 is 12 residues. CDR1 and CDR2 from the germline V gene are MNHEY and SVGAGI. V lost 6 bases and J lost 4, with 10 bases in between. CDR3 protein: CASSPDRYEQYF. DNA for the CDR3: TGTGCCAGCAGCCCTGACAGGTACGAGCAGTACTTC.

The rearrangement uses TRBV7-9 and TRBJ1-1; D not resolved. V was clipped by 8 bases and J by 6 bases, with 25 bases between them. CDR1 is SEHNR and CDR2 is FQNEAQ in the germline V gene (reference sequence). The CDR3 is 16 amino acids. CDR3 nucleotides: TGTGCCAGCGGCGTACTATCGCCAGGAGGAAGGGCTGAAGCTTTCTTT. Translating it yields CASGVLSPGGRAEAFF.

The chain combines TRBV4-2 with TRBJ2-2; D remains unclear. V lost 8 bases and J 0 bases, leaving 10 bases between the germline ends. The germline V gene has CDR1 LGHNA and CDR2 YNFKEQ. This CDR3 has 14 residues. CDR3 protein: CASGDTANTGELFF. The CDR3 region has the DNA TGTGCCAGCGGAGACACCGCGAACACCGGGGAGCTGTTTTTT.

V is TRBV5-1 and J is TRBJ2-5, with D possibly TRBD1 on 6 matching bases. Germline values: CDR1 SGHRS, CDR2 YFSETQ. This CDR3 is 13 amino acids long. The V gene lost 2 bases and the J gene lost 1 base, with 6 bases spanning the gap. The CDR3 sequence is CASSLQGQETQYF. CDR3 in DNA: TGCGCCAGCAGCTTACAGGGCCAAGAGACCCAGTACTTC.

The CDR3 loop is CASSPGTGGYTF. CDR3 coding DNA: TGTGCCAGCAGTCCTGGGACCGGGGGCTACACCTTC. The chain has TRBV27 and TRBJ1-2, with D perhaps matching TRBD1 (5 bases). V was cut by 5 bases and J by 8 bases, with 12 bases left in between. Germline assignment: CDR1 MNHEY and CDR2 SMNVEV (reference sequence). This CDR3 comprises 12 residues.

Only one count was recorded for this clone. The gene calls are TRBV11-2 and TRBJ1-1; D not resolved. The CDR3 contains 11 residues. Trimming left V 5 bases short and J 7 bases short, with 8 bases between. CDR1 SGHAT and CDR2 FQNNGV come from the germline V gene. The DNA for the CDR3 is TGTGCCAGCAGCGCCGGAGGTGAAGCTTTCTTT. It codes for CASSAGGEAFF.

The chain joins TRBV6-5 to TRBJ1-2; D gene uncertain. Germline V lookup: CDR1 MNHEY, CDR2 SVGAGI. The CDR3 sequence is 14 residues long. The V end lost 4 bases, the J end lost 4 bases, and 13 bases lay between the germline ends. As DNA, the CDR3 is TGTGCCAGCAGTTCTCCTGGCCGTGGCTATGGCTACACCTTC. Protein: CASSSPGRGYGYTF.

The chain links TRBV6-1 to TRBJ2-1, with TRBD1 as a possible D gene (5 bases). V lost 4 bases to trimming and J lost 6 bases, with 7 bases between them. The CDR3 totals 12 residues. Germline V CDR1 and CDR2: MNHNS, SASEGT. The CDR3 region is CASSGTLNEQFF. The CDR3 DNA follows: TGTGCCAGCAGTGGGACACTCAATGAGCAGTTCTTC.

In its sample, this clone is medium-sized. The genes are TRBV5-6 and TRBJ2-7; 8 bases agree with TRBD1. After removal of 1 base from V and 5 bases from J, the junction contained 5 bases not matched to a gene. CDR1 and CDR2 (germline): SGHDT, YYEEEE. The CDR3 consists of 14 residues. In DNA, the CDR3 is TGTGCCAGCAGCTTGCCAGGACAGGGAGACGAGCAGTACGTC. It is translated as CASSLPGQGDEQYV.

The CDR3 DNA is TGTGCCAGCAGCGTAGGAGGGGGGGGCCTCGACACCGGGGAGCTGTTTTTT. Translated: CASSVGGGGLDTGELFF. The chain combines TRBV9 with TRBJ2-2; TRBD2 might be the D (7 bases). The CDR3 consists of 17 residues. Trimming stripped 0 bases from V and 3 bases from J, with 15 bases between. Germline assignment: CDR1 SGDLS and CDR2 YYNGEE.

The gene calls are TRBV5-4 and TRBJ1-2; TRBD1 agrees at 7 bases. This CDR3 has 14 amino acids. The germline V gene encodes CDR1 SGHNT and CDR2 YYREEE (reference sequence). V gave up 2 bases and J gave up 0 bases; unmatched junction bases: 1. The chain's CDR3 is CASSFQGANYGYTF. The CDR3 DNA reads TGTGCCAGCAGCTTTCAGGGGGCTAACTATGGCTACACCTTC.

The chain links TRBV5-6 to TRBJ1-5; a weak D match, TRBD1 (5 bases). Trimming removed 4 bases from V and 5 bases from J, with 13 bases in between. CDR1 SGHDT and CDR2 YYEEEE come from the germline V gene. The CDR3 covers 14 residues. The CDR3 reads CASSRGWGYQPQHF. The DNA for the CDR3 is TGTGCCAGCAGCCGCGGTTGGGGGTATCAGCCCCAGCATTTT. The whole variable domain, filled in from reference TRBV5-6 and TRBJ1-5, reads DAGVTQSPTHLIKTRGQQVTLRCSPKSGHDTVSWYQQALGQGPQFIFQYYEEEERQRGNFPDRFSGHQFPNYSSELNVNALLLGDSALYLCASSRGWGYQPQHFGDGTRLSIL.